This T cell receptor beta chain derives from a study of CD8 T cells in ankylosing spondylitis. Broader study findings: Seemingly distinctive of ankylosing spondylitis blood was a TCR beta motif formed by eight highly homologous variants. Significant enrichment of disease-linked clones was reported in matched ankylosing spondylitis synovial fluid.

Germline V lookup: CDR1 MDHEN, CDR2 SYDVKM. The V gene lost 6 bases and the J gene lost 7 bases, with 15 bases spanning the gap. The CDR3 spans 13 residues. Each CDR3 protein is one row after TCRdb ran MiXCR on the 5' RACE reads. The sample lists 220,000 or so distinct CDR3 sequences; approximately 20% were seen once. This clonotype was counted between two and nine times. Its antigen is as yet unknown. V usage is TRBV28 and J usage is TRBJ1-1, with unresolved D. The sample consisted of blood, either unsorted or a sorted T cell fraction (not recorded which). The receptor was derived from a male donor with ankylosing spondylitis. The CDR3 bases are TGTGCCAGCAGCCCTTCTGGGTTTGTTGAAGCTTTCTTT. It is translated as CASSPSGFVEAFF. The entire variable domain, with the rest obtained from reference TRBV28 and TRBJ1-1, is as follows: DVKVTQSSRYLVKRTGEKVFLECVQDMDHENMFWYRQDPGLGLRLIYFSYDVKMKEKGDIPEGYSVSREKKERFSLILESASTNQTSMYLCASSPSGFVEAFFGQGTRLTVV.